The sample holds one count of the clone carrying this TCR beta chain. These data originate in a study of T cell changes during pregnancy in multiple sclerosis. The table came from immunoSEQ multiplex PCR; TCRdb's copy has only in-frame clones and leaves some out. Of about 60,000 clones detected, around 92% appear once; the ten largest clones hold around 2.3%. This receptor was identified in a female donor with multiple sclerosis, enrolled in a pregnancy study. The sequenced sample was peripheral blood, obtained in the first trimester of pregnancy.

This CDR3 reads CASSSPGLADSFSYEQYF. The CDR3 DNA reads as TGTGCCAGCAGCTCGCCGGGACTAGCGGACTCCTTCTCCTACGAGCAGTACTTC. The chain combines TRBV11-2 with TRBJ2-7; the match to TRBD2 covers 11 bases. CDR1 SGHAT and CDR2 FQNNGV come from the germline V gene. CDR3 size: 18 residues. V lost 4 bases to trimming and J lost 0 bases; unmatched junction nucleotides: 11.